Listed below are T cell receptor beta chains from one sample, sequenced in a study of regulatory and conventional T cells in RAG deficiency. Sequencing used immunoSEQ multiplex PCR; TCRdb keeps in-frame clones, though not all of them. The sample has just over 30,000 clones, approximately 96% seen once; the top ten hold roughly 0.35%. Separately, the same data were catalogued under a study of regulatory T cells.

The specimen sequenced was CD25- CD4+ T cells sorted from blood. Receptor source: a human donor in good health. Each CDR3 is given without its conserved first and last residue. A D gene is named only where the DNA matches it firmly. Rows may omit the clone size; those that give it use once, few, many or a size class.

D gene	clone size	V gene	CDR3 protein
NA	once	TRBV19	ASSEAEGEIRTYEQY
NA	once	TRBV5-1	ASSSLEGNYGYT
TRBD1	NA	TRBV30	AQGTGSYNEQF
TRBD2	once	TRBV9	ASSPSALLAGGYYNEQF
TRBD2	NA	TRBV7-2	ASSYRTTSGSTGELF
TRBD1	NA	TRBV30	AWGDRGAYGYT
TRBD1	NA	TRBV11-2	ASSRPGTGGLYEQY
NA	NA	TRBV27	ASSLSAPRFGIGYEQY
TRBD1	NA	TRBV6-1	AARGQGMYEQY
TRBD1	NA	TRBV19	ASSIARIGGQPNQPQH
TRBD1	NA	TRBV5-5	ASSAGQGFTGYT
NA	NA	TRBV7-2	ASSLTSGGGAKFYGYT
NA	NA	TRBV14	ASSGRSSYNEQF
TRBD1	NA	TRBV7-9	ASSSPGTGAYEQY
TRBD2	NA	TRBV5-1	ASSGTSGVLDTQY
NA	NA	TRBV5-1	ASTLPSSPTTGETQY
TRBD1	NA	TRBV5-5	ASSSNRGPTDTQY
NA	NA	TRBV19	ATSGLYEQY
NA	NA	TRBV21-1	ASSTTVLNQPQH
TRBD1	NA	TRBV9	ASSVQGASGTDTQY
TRBD1	NA	TRBV4-1	ASSQPRQGFSNQPQH
TRBD1	NA	TRBV20-1	SVGTGV
NA	NA	TRBV6-5	ASSYSRGYEQY
NA	NA	TRBV5-4	ASSLSGGPEKLF
NA	NA	TRBV11-2	ASSLAQGQTYEQY
TRBD1	NA	TRBV5-6	ASSSGQGRTRQPQH
TRBD2	NA	TRBV9	ASSVEIAGAGEQY
TRBD1	NA	TRBV6-5	ASSYRMDRGYGYT
NA	once	TRBV9	ASSEGGTYGYT
NA	NA	TRBV7-5	VRSLFVQGSRETQY
NA	NA	TRBV6-5	ASSPQGGLAYGYT
NA	NA	TRBV5-6	ASSLEVGVIGYEQY
NA	NA	TRBV27	ASSRPGLGKLF
TRBD1	NA	TRBV29-1	SVRQGSNQPQH
NA	NA	TRBV19	ASRASGSGNTIY
TRBD1	NA	TRBV6-5	ASSYTDRGDSPLH
TRBD2	NA	TRBV5-1	ASSLEISGGARNEQF
NA	NA	TRBV11-2	ASSLASGEQF
NA	NA	TRBV19	ASSVRYRATNEKLF
TRBD2	NA	TRBV7-9	ASSLVLAGNTGELF
TRBD2	NA	TRBV11-3	ASSLETSGRAYNEQF
TRBD1	once	TRBV7-2	ASSPGGQETYEQY
NA	NA	TRBV5-5	ASSLITADTQY
NA	once	TRBV18	ASSPIPQGSGSYNSPLH
TRBD1	NA	TRBV6-6	ASSYSGQSYGYT
NA	NA	TRBV15	ATSRGTSRSTDTQY
TRBD2	once	TRBV7-3	ASSQFGTSGESQY
TRBD1	NA	TRBV10-3	AISATGDQPQH
NA	NA	TRBV18	ASSPMDPRVNTEAF
TRBD2	NA	TRBV7-8	ASSLDSGGVSYEQY
TRBD2	NA	TRBV7-9	ASSLMTGGPIYEQY